The rows below give T cell receptor beta chains drawn from one sample of a study of T cell repertoires in cytomegalovirus infection. TCRdb reprocessed the reads with MiXCR, giving one entry per CDR3 protein. The repertoire holds approximately 400,000 distinct CDR3 sequences, with roughly a third as singletons. The sample comprised PBMCs. The source is a human donor in good health (CMV status not recorded). Some clones in this sample may be carry-over from other donors' samples. Both conserved end residues are part of each CDR3. The D gene is left open where the match is weak. Clone size, where shown, is once, few, many, or a class for clones that have expanded.

d_gene	abundance	v_gene	j_gene	CDR3aa	CDR3nt
NA	few	TRBV30	TRBJ1-5	CAWRIHNSNQPQHF	TGTGCCTGGAGAATACACAATAGCAATCAGCCCCAGCATTTT
NA	many	TRBV28	TRBJ1-4	CASSLAGSNEKLFF	TGTGCCAGCAGTTTAGCGGGGTCTAATGAAAAACTGTTTTTT
TRBD1	few	TRBV6-2/TRBV6-3	TRBJ2-6	CASSPTGMGYSGANVLTF	TGTGCCAGCAGTCCGACAGGGATGGGATACTCTGGGGCCAACGTCCTGACTTTC
TRBD1	few	TRBV7-9	TRBJ2-1	CASSLLDRGRSYNEQFF	TGTGCCAGCAGCTTATTGGACAGGGGACGATCCTACAATGAGCAGTTCTTC
TRBD1	NA	TRBV24-1	TRBJ2-5	CATSRGQGARTGQETQYF	TGTGCCACCAGCCGCGGACAGGGGGCTCGGACGGGGCAAGAGACCCAGTACTTC
TRBD2	NA	TRBV12-3/TRBV12-4	TRBJ2-3	CASSTAGGPSTDTQYF	TGTGCCAGCAGTACAGCGGGGGGACCTAGCACAGATACGCAGTATTTT
NA	NA	TRBV5-6	TRBJ2-1	CASKGRTLLQFF	TGTGCCAGCAAAGGACGAACCCTTCTTCAGTTCTTC
NA	NA	TRBV6-1	TRBJ1-5	CASSWWQSNQPQHF	TGTGCCAGCAGCTGGTGGCAGAGCAATCAGCCCCAGCATTTT
NA	NA	TRBV11-2	TRBJ1-5	CACSSGPTQPQHF	TGTGCCTGCAGCTCCGGGCCCACTCAGCCCCAGCATTTT
TRBD2	few	TRBV20-1	TRBJ2-1	CSASQRGPGYEQFF	TGCAGTGCTAGTCAGCGGGGGCCCGGTTATGAGCAGTTCTTC
TRBD2	many	TRBV11-2	TRBJ2-7	CASSLSGGAFEQYF	TGTGCCAGCAGCTTAAGCGGGGGGGCCTTCGAGCAGTACTTC
NA	NA	TRBV2	TRBJ2-7	CASSEAKRRGEQYF	TGTGCCAGCAGTGAAGCGAAACGTAGGGGCGAGCAGTACTTC
NA	NA	TRBV20-1	TRBJ2-3	CSARDSRSTDTQYF	TGCAGTGCTAGAGATAGCCGGAGCACAGATACGCAGTATTTT
TRBD1	few	TRBV4-3	TRBJ1-1	CASSDPGGSAFF	TGCGCCAGCAGCGATCCAGGGGGCTCAGCTTTCTTT
NA	few	TRBV18	TRBJ1-1	CASSPKQEIEAFF	TGTGCCAGCTCACCAAAACAGGAGATTGAAGCTTTCTTT
NA	few	TRBV28	TRBJ1-4	CASSFRKVNEKLFF	TGTGCCAGCAGTTTTCGTAAGGTTAATGAAAAACTGTTTTTT
NA	few	TRBV4-1	TRBJ2-1	CASSQEGFPSYNEQFF	TGCGCCAGCAGCCAAGAGGGATTCCCCTCCTACAATGAGCAGTTCTTC
TRBD1	NA	TRBV7-9	TRBJ2-2	CASSSRTGGISTGELFF	TGTGCCAGCAGCTCCAGGACAGGGGGAATTTCCACCGGGGAGCTGTTTTTT
NA	NA	TRBV5-1	TRBJ2-5	CASSLSLETQYF	TGCGCCAGCAGCTTGTCCTTAGAGACCCAGTACTTC
TRBD1	few	TRBV6-1	TRBJ1-5	CASRTGTGNQPQHF	TGTGCCAGCAGGACCGGGACAGGGAATCAGCCCCAGCATTTT
NA	NA	TRBV19	TRBJ2-2	CASSIVRGGELLF	TGTGCCAGTAGTATAGTCCGAGGGGGAGAGCTGTTATTT
TRBD1	many	TRBV7-2	TRBJ1-4	CASSLDRAEKLFF	TGTGCCAGCAGCCTGGACAGGGCGGAAAAACTGTTTTTT
NA	few	TRBV12-3/TRBV12-4	TRBJ1-1	CASSRKGDTEAFF	TGTGCCAGCAGCCGTAAGGGGGATACTGAAGCTTTCTTT
NA	NA	TRBV5-5	TRBJ1-2	CASSLAAAYGYTF	TGTGCCAGCAGCTTGGCGGCGGCCTATGGCTACACCTTC
TRBD1	few	TRBV13	TRBJ1-1	CASSLDQGAGTEAFF	TGTGCCAGCAGCTTAGACCAGGGGGCCGGCACTGAAGCTTTCTTT
NA	few	TRBV6-1	TRBJ1-6	CASLGGGANSPLHF	TGTGCCAGCCTCGGGGGGGGGGCGAATTCACCCCTCCACTTT
TRBD1	once	TRBV20-1	TRBJ2-7	CSALDRGVEQYF	TGCAGTGCCCTGGACAGGGGGGTCGAGCAGTACTTC
NA	once	TRBV19	TRBJ2-1	CASSIVSPLNEQFF	TGTGCCAGTAGTATAGTGAGCCCCTTAAATGAGCAGTTCTTC
NA	NA	TRBV7-2	TRBJ2-7	CASSLGGGTAYEQYF	TGTGCCAGCAGCTTAGGTGGGGGTACCGCCTACGAGCAGTACTTC
NA	NA	TRBV20-1	TRBJ2-3	CSARDQFARRLDTDTQYF	TGCAGTGCTAGAGATCAATTCGCACGGAGACTAGACACAGATACGCAGTATTTT
NA	NA	TRBV2	TRBJ1-6	CASSEGVLPLHF	TGTGCCAGCAGTGAAGGGGTTCTTCCCCTCCACTTT
NA	few	TRBV15	TRBJ1-1	CATSREGGTEAFF	TGTGCCACCAGCAGAGAAGGCGGAACTGAAGCTTTCTTT
NA	NA	TRBV7-9	TRBJ1-4	CASSPPWGNEKLFF	TGTGCCAGCAGCCCGCCGTGGGGGAATGAAAAACTGTTTTTT
TRBD2	few	TRBV5-1	TRBJ2-2	CASSLVAGGNTGELFF	TGCGCCAGCAGCTTGGTAGCGGGGGGAAACACCGGGGAGCTGTTTTTT
NA	NA	TRBV12-3/TRBV12-4	TRBJ2-1	CASGYRGQYNEQFF	TGTGCCAGCGGTTATAGGGGACAATACAATGAGCAGTTCTTC